Each of the 20 T cell receptor beta chains below was sequenced from the same sample in a study of blood T cells in healthy people across ages. PCR was performed a second time for roughly 7 to 11 cycles using a sample-barcoded 5' primer and a J-beta primer mix. TCRdb used MiXCR to reprocess the 5' RACE reads, holding one entry per CDR3 protein. The table records 650,000 to 800,000 distinct CDR3 sequences, 40% to 65% of them present only once. The sequencing sample was made of blood. These receptors were obtained from a woman of 80 years or more in good health.

This clonotype appeared many times. The genes are TRBV7-3 and TRBJ2-1; TRBD2 aligns across 9 bases. J gave up 6 bases and V 6 bases, and 3 bases lay outside the gene matches. Germline-derived CDR1 and CDR2 are SGHTA and FQGTGA. This CDR3 comprises 13 residues. The CDR3 bases are TGTGCCAGCAGTTCTAGCGGGGTCAATGAGCAGTTCTTC. Protein product: CASSSSGVNEQFF.

The rearrangement links TRBV7-9 to TRBJ2-5; no firm D call. With 1 base removed from V and 3 bases from J, the gap between germline ends came to 9 bases. The germline CDR1 and CDR2 sequences are SEHNR and FQNEAQ (reference sequence). This CDR3 has 14 residues. The DNA for the CDR3 is TGTGCCAGCAGCTTAGATTCCGTTAAAGAGACCCAGTACTTC. This sequence encodes CASSLDSVKETQYF.

This clonotype was seen a few times. V and J are TRBV9 and TRBJ2-7; D may be TRBD1 (6 bases). This CDR3 has 12 amino acids. The germline V gene has CDR1 SGDLS and CDR2 YYNGEE. V lost 3 bases to trimming and J lost 5 bases, with 9 bases between them. DNA of the CDR3: TGTGCCAGCAGCGAGCAGGGGCACGAGCAGTACTTC. Translation: CASSEQGHEQYF.

As DNA, the CDR3 is TGTGCCAGCAGTTTATGGCAGGGAGTGAGTGGCTACACCTTC. Protein sequence: CASSLWQGVSGYTF. The chain recombines TRBV12-3 or TRBV12-4 with TRBJ1-2; TRBD1 is a possible D gene (5 bases). The CDR3 sequence is 14 residues long. V lost 2 bases, J lost 7 bases, and 14 bases lay in between.

V is TRBV29-1 and J is TRBJ2-5, with D hard to call. The germline V gene encodes CDR1 SQVTM and CDR2 ANQGSEA. Trimming took off 4 bases at V and 11 bases at J, with 14 bases between the two ends. The CDR3 has 11 amino acids. The DNA of the CDR3 is TGCAGCGTTGGGACGGATCGTAAACAGTACTTC. Its translation is CSVGTDRKQYF.

The chain carries TRBV29-1 and TRBJ2-1, with D perhaps matching TRBD1 (6 bases). The V end was cut by 8 bases, the J end by 7 bases, with 21 bases between. This CDR3 has 14 amino acids. The V gene's germline CDR1 is SQVTM and CDR2 ANQGSEA. CDR3 residues: CSLSPMGTRNEQFF. The CDR3 region has the DNA TGCAGCCTATCCCCCATGGGGACACGGAATGAGCAGTTCTTC.

With regard to this clonotype: Just one base apart from a much larger clone, this may be a read error. The chain couples TRBV2 to TRBJ2-1; D is possibly TRBD1 (5 bases). The CDR3 is made up of 13 amino acids. Deletions cut 5 bases from V and 3 bases from J, with 8 bases between. The germline gives CDR1 SNHLY, CDR2 FYNNEI. CDR3 loop: CASSKTGYNEQFF. Here the CDR3 DNA reads TGTGCCAGCAGTAAAACAGGCTACAATGAGCAGTTCTTC.

A note on this clonotype: This clone may be a read error of a much larger clone one base away. The rearrangement uses TRBV20-1 and TRBJ2-3, with D tentatively TRBD2 (5 bases). From germline, CDR1 is DFQATT and CDR2 SNEGSKA (reference sequence). V lost 6 bases and J 2 bases, leaving 15 bases between the germline ends. The CDR3 is 14 amino acids. Here the CDR3 reads CSAASGLLTDTQYF. The CDR3 DNA sequence: TGCAGTGCCGCCTCGGGGTTACTCACAGATACGCAGTATTTT.

This clonotype was counted between two and nine times. The junction differs from germline at one of its ends, possibly a read error. The chain uses TRBV5-6 and TRBJ1-2, with 11 bases that match TRBD1. The CDR3 length is 16 residues. Germline V lookup: CDR1 SGHDT, CDR2 YYEEEE. The CDR3 sequence: CASTWWTGGRETGYTF. CDR3 nucleotides: TGTGCTAGCACATGGTGGACAGGGGGCCGAGAAACGGGCTACACCTTC.

The gene calls are TRBV4-2 and TRBJ2-6; D is unclear. This CDR3 contains 17 residues. The germline CDR1 and CDR2 sequences are LGHNA and YNFKEQ. Trimming cost V 0 bases and J 1 base, with 10 bases left between them. This CDR3 reads CASSQEDRASGANVLTF. The CDR3 region has the DNA TGTGCCAGCAGCCAAGAGGACCGAGCATCTGGGGCCAACGTCCTGACTTTC.

Concerning this clonotype itself: This clone may be a read error of a much larger clone one base away. The gene calls are TRBV9 and TRBJ2-5; D remains unclear. There are 15 residues in the CDR3. The germline V gene encodes CDR1 SGDLS and CDR2 YYNGEE. The CDR3 reads CASSVLPSQQGTQYF. CDR3 nucleotide sequence: TGTGCCAGCAGCGTCCTACCAAGCCAGCAAGGGACCCAGTACTTC.

The chain uses TRBV4-3 and TRBJ1-2; a possible D gene is TRBD1 (5 bases). Germline V gene data show CDR1 as LGHNA and CDR2 as YSLEER. This CDR3 region has 14 residues. V dropped 0 bases and J dropped 4 bases, with 9 bases sitting between them. The CDR3, as DNA: TGCGCCAGCAGCCAAGAGACAGCGCGCTATGGCTACACCTTC. This gives the protein CASSQETARYGYTF.

This chain connects TRBV21-1 to TRBJ2-2; TRBD1, the table's D call, was not compared with the DNA. TRBV21-1 constitutes a pseudogene. The CDR3 runs to 15 residues. CDR3 region: CASRDSAANTGELFF. The DNA for the CDR3 is TGTGCCAGCAGGGACAGTGCAGCGAACACCGGGGAGCTGTTTTTT.

The chain joins TRBV21-1 to TRBJ2-4; the D segment call TRBD1 is taken from the table without a DNA check. With the DNA end fitting TRBJ2-7 better, the J assignment may be wrong. TRBV21-1 is a listed pseudogene. This CDR3 has 14 residues. CDR3 sequence reads: CARWVLTDSYEQYF. The CDR3 coding sequence is TGTGCCAGGTGGGTGTTGACAGACTCCTACGAGCAGTACTTC.

This clonotype is judged hyperexpanded (1% or more). This rearrangement joins TRBV6-5 to TRBJ2-3; TRBD2 matches at 10 bases. Germline V gene lookup returns CDR1 MNHEY and CDR2 SVGAGI. The CDR3 consists of 15 residues. J was trimmed by 5 bases and V by 2 bases; bases with no gene match: 4. The CDR3 sequence: CASSYGAGGVDTQYF. CDR3 DNA: TGTGCCAGCAGTTACGGAGCGGGGGGGGTAGATACGCAGTATTTT.

On this clonotype itself: Given a much more abundant clone one base away, this may be a read error. V and J are TRBV7-9 and TRBJ2-1; no clear D. The CDR3 extends over 13 amino acids. Germline V CDR1 and CDR2: SEHNR, FQNEAQ (reference sequence). CDR3 sequence reads: CASSFAEYSEQFF. The CDR3 DNA reads TGTGCCAGCAGCTTTGCGGAGTACAGTGAGCAGTTCTTC.

The chain uses TRBV19 and TRBJ2-2; TRBD2 matches at 8 bases. The CDR3 is 21 residues long. The germline CDR1 and CDR2 sequences are LNHDA and SQIVND (reference sequence). The ends lost 3 bases at V and 9 bases at J; junction bases unmatched: 27. CDR3 sequence: CASSIAKAGRAGYFENRELFF. The CDR3 nucleotides read TGTGCCAGTAGTATCGCAAAAGCCGGGAGGGCCGGGTATTTTGAGAACCGGGAGCTGTTTTTT. Full variable domain (remainder filled in from reference TRBV19 and TRBJ2-2): DGGITQSPKYLFRKEGQNVTLSCEQNLNHDAMYWYRQDPGQGLRLIYYSQIVNDFQKGDIAEGYSVSREKKESFPLTVTSAQKNPTAFYLCASSIAKAGRAGYFENRELFFGEGSRLTVL.

This clonotype was observed many times. J is TRBJ2-5 and V is TRBV4-2, with 8 positions matching TRBD2. CDR1 is LGHNA and CDR2 is YNFKEQ in the germline V gene. With V trimmed by 4 bases and J by 1 base, 11 bases remained unmatched. This CDR3 has 17 amino acids. The chain's CDR3 is CASSRGLTSDVQETQYF. For the CDR3, the DNA is TGTGCCAGCAGCCGCGGCCTGACTAGCGACGTCCAAGAGACCCAGTACTTC.

This clonotype was seen repeatedly, ten times or more. The chain employs TRBV10-3 and TRBJ2-3, with 10 bases fitting TRBD2. Germline V gene data show CDR1 as ENHRY and CDR2 as SYGVKD. There are 17 residues in the CDR3. The J segment lost 1 base and the V segment lost 2 bases, leaving 6 bases of the junction unmatched. CDR3 DNA sequence: TGTGCCATCAGTGAGACCCGAGCGGGAGGGGGCACAGATACGCAGTATTTT. Translating gives CAISETRAGGGTDTQYF.

Ten or more counts support this clonotype. Here the CDR3 DNA reads TGTGCCAGCAGTCTACGACAGGGTTGGAGCTACACCTTC. Translated, it gives CASSLRQGWSYTF. The rearrangement uses TRBV12-3 or TRBV12-4 and TRBJ1-2; the match to TRBD1 covers 7 bases. The V gene end was trimmed by 5 bases and the J gene end by 9 bases; junction bases not matched to a gene: 9. This CDR3 is built from 13 residues.